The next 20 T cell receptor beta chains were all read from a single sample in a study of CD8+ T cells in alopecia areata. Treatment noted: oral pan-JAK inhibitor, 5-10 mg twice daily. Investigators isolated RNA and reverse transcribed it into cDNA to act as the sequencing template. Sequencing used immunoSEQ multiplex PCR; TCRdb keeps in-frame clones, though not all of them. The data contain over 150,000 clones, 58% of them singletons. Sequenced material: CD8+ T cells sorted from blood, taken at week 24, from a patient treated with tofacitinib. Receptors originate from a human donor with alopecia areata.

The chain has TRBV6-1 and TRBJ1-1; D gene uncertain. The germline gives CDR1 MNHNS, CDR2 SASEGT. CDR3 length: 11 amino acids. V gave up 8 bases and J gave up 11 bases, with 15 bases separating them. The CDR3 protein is CASPSRGSAFF. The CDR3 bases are TGTGCCAGCCCCAGTCGGGGATCGGCTTTCTTT.

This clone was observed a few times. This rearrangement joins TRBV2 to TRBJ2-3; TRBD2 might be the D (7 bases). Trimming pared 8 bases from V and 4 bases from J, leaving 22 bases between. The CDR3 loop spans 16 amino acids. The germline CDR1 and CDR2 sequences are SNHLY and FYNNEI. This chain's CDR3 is CASPPSAGASADTQYF. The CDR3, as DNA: TGTGCCAGCCCTCCCTCGGCGGGGGCGTCCGCAGATACGCAGTATTTT.

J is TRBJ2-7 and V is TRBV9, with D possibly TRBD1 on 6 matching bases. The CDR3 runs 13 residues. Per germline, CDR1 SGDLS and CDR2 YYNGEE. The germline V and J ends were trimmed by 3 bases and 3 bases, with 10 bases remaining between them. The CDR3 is CASSGSQGYEQYF. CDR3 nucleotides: TGTGCCAGCAGCGGGTCACAGGGCTACGAGCAGTACTTC.

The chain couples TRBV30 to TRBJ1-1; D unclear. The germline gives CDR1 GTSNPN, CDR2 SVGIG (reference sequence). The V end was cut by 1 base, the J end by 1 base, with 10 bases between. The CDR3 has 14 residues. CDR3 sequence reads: CAWSEPRRNTEAFF. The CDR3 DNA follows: TGTGCCTGGAGTGAGCCCAGGAGGAACACTGAAGCTTTCTTT.

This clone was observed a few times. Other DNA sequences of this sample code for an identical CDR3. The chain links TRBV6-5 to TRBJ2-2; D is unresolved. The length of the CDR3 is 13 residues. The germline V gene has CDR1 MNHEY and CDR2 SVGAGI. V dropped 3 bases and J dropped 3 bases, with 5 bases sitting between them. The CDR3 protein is CASSYRDTGELFF. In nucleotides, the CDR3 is TGTGCCAGCAGTTATAGGGACACCGGGGAGCTGTTTTTT.

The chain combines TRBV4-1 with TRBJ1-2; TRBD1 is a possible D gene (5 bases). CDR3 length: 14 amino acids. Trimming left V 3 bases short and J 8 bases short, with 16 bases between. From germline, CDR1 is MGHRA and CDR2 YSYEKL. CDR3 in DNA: TGCGCCAGCAGCCACCACAGGAGTCCGGGCGGCTACACCTTC. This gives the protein CASSHHRSPGGYTF.

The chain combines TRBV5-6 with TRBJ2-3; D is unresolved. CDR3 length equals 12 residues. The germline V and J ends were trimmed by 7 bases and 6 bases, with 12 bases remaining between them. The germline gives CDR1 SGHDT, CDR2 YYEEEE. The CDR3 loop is CASGGFADTQYF. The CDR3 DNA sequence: TGTGCCAGCGGTGGGTTTGCGGATACGCAGTATTTT.

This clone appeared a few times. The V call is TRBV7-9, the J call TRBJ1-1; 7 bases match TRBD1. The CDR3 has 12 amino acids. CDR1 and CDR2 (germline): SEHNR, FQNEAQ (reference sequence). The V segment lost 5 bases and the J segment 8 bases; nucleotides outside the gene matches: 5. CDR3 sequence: CASSLTGPEAFF. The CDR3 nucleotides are TGTGCCAGCAGCCTGACAGGGCCCGAAGCTTTCTTT. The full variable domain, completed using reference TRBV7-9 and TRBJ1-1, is DTGVSQNPRHKITKRGQNVTFRCDPISEHNRLYWYRQTLGQGPEFLTYFQNEAQLEKSRLLSDRFSAERPKGSFSTLEIQRTEQGDSAMYLCASSLTGPEAFFGQGTRLTVV.

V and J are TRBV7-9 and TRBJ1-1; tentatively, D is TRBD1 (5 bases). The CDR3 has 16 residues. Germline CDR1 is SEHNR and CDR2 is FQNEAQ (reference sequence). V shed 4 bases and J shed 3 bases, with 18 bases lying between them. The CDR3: CASSSPGRQGYTEAFF. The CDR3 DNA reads TGTGCCAGCAGCTCCCCCGGGCGGCAGGGTTACACTGAAGCTTTCTTT.

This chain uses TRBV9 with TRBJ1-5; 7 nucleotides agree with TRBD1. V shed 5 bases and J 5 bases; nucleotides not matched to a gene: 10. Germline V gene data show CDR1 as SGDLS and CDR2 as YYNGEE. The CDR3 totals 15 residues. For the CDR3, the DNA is TGTGCCAGCAGTTCCCAGGGGGGCGCCGATCAGCCCCAGCATTTT. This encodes CASSSQGGADQPQHF.

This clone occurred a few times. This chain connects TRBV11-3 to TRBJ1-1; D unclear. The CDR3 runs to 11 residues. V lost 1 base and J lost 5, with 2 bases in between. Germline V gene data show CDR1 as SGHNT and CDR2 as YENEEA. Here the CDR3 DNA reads TGTGCCAGCAGCTTAGGAACTGAAGCTTTCTTT. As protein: CASSLGTEAFF.

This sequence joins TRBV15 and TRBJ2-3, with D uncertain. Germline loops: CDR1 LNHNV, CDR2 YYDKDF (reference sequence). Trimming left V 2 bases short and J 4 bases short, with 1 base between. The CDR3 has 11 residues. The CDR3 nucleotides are TGTGCCACCAGCAGATCAGATACGCAGTATTTT. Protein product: CATSRSDTQYF. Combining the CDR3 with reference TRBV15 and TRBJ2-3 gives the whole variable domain DAMVIQNPRYQVTQFGKPVTLSCSQTLNHNVMYWYQQKSSQAPKLLFHYYDKDFNNEADTPDNFQSRRPNTSFCFLDIRSPGLGDTAMYLCATSRSDTQYFGPGTRLTVL.

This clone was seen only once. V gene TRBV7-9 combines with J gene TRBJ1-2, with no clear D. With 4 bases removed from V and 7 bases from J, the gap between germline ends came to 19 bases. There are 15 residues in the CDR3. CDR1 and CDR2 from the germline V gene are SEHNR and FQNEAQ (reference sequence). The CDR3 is CASSSPQERVSGYTF. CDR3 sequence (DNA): TGTGCCAGCAGCTCCCCCCAGGAGAGGGTGAGTGGCTACACCTTC.

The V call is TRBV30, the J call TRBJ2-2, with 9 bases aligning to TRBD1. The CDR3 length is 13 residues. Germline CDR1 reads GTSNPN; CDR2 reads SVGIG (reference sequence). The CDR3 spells CARTGARTGELFF. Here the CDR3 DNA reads TGTGCACGGACAGGGGCCCGAACCGGGGAGCTGTTTTTT.

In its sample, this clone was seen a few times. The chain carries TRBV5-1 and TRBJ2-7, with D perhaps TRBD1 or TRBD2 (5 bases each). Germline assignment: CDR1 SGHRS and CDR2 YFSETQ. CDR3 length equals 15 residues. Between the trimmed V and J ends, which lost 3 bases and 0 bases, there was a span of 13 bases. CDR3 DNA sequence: TGCGCCAGCAGCTCTCTAGAGGGGTCCTCCTACGAGCAGTACTTC. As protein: CASSSLEGSSYEQYF. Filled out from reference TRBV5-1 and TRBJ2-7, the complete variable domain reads KAGVTQTPRYLIKTRGQQVTLSCSPISGHRSVSWYQQTPGQGLQFLFEYFSETQRNKGNFPGRFSGRQFSNSRSEMNVSTLELGDSALYLCASSSLEGSSYEQYFGPGTRLTVT.

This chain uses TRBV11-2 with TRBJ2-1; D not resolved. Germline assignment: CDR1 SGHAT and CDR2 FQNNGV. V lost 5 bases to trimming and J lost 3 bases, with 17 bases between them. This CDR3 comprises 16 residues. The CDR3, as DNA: TGTGCCAGCAGCCCTTCTCCCCCTTACAACTACAATGAGCAGTTCTTC. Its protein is CASSPSPPYNYNEQFF.

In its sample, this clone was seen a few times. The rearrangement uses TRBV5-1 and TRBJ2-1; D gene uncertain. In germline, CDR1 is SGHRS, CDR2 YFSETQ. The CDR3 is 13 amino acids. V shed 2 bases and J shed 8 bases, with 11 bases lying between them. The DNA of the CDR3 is TGCGCCAGCAGCTTAGGGCATAGGGATGAGCAGTTCTTC. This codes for CASSLGHRDEQFF. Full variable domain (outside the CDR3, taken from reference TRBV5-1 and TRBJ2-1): KAGVTQTPRYLIKTRGQQVTLSCSPISGHRSVSWYQQTPGQGLQFLFEYFSETQRNKGNFPGRFSGRQFSNSRSEMNVSTLELGDSALYLCASSLGHRDEQFFGPGTRLTVL.

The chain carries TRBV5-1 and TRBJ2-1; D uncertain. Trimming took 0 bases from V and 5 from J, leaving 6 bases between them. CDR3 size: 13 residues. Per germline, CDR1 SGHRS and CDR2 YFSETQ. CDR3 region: CASSLGLDNEQFF. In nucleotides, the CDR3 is TGCGCCAGCAGCTTGGGACTTGACAATGAGCAGTTCTTC.

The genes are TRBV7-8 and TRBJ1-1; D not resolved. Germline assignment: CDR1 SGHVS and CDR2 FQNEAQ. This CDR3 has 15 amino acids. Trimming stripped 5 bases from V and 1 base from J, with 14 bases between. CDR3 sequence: CASSPFGLSNTEAFF. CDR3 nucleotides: TGTGCCAGCAGCCCCTTCGGACTGTCGAACACTGAAGCTTTCTTT. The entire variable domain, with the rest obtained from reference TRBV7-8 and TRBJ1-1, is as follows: GAGVSQSPRYKVAKRGQDVALRCDPISGHVSLFWYQQALGQGPEFLTYFQNEAQLDKSGLPSDRFFAERPEGSVSTLKIQRTQQEDSAVYLCASSPFGLSNTEAFFGQGTRLTVV.

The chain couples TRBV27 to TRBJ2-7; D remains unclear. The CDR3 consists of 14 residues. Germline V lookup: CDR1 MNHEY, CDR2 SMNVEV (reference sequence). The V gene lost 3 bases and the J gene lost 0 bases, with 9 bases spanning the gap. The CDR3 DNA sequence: TGTGCCAGCAGTTTCGCAGCAAACTCCTACGAGCAGTACTTC. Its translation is CASSFAANSYEQYF.